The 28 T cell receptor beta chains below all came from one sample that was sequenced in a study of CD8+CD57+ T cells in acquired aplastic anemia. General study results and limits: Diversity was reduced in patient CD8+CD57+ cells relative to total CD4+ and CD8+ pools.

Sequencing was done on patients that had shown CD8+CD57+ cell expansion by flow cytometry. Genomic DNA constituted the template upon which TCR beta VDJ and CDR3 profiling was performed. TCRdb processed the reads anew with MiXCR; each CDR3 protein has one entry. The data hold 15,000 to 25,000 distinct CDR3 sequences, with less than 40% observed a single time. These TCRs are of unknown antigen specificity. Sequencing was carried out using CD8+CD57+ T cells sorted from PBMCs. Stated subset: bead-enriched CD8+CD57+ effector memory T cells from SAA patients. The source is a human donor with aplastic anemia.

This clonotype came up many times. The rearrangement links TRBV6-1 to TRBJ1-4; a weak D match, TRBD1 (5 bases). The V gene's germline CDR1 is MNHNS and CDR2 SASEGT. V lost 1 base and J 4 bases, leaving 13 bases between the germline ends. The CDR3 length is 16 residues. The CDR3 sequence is CASSEDRGTGNEKLFF. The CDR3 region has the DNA TGTGCCAGCAGTGAAGATCGGGGGACTGGTAATGAAAAACTGTTTTTT.

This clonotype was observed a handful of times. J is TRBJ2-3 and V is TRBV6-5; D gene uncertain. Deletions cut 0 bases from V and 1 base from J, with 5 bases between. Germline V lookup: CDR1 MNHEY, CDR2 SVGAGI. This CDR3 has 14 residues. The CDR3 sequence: CASSYSQGTDTQYF. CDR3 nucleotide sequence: TGTGCCAGCAGTTACTCCCAGGGCACAGATACGCAGTATTTT.

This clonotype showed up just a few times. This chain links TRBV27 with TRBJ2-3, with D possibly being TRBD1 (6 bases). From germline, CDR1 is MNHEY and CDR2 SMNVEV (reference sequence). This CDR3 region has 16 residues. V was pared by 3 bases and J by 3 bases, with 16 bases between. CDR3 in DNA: TGTGCCAGCAGTTTTGGGGCGGTCAGGGGAACAGATACGCAGTATTTT. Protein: CASSFGAVRGTDTQYF.

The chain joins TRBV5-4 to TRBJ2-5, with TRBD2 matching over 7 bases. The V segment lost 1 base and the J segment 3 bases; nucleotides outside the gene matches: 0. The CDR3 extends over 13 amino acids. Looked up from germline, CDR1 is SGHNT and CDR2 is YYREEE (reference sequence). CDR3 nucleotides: TGTGCCAGCAGCTTGCGGGGGGAAGAGACCCAGTACTTC. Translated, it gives CASSLRGEETQYF.

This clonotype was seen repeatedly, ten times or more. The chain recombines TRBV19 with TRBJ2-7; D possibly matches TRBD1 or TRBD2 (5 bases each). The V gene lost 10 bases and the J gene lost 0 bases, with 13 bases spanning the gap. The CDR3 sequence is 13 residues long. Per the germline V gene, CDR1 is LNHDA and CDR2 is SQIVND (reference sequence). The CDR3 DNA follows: TGTGCCACTAACGGGGCGAACTCCTACGAGCAGTACTTC. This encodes CATNGANSYEQYF.

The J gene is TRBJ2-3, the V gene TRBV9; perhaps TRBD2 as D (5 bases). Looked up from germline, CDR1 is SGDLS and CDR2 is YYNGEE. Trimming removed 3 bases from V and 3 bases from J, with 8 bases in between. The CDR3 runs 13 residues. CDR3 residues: CASSGGATDTQYF. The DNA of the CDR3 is TGTGCCAGCAGCGGGGGAGCAACAGATACGCAGTATTTT.

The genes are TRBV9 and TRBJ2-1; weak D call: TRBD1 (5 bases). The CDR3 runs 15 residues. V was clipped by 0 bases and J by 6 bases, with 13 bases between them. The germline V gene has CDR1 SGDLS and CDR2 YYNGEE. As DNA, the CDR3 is TGTGCCAGCAGCGTAGAGGGGTCGAGAGGCAATGAGCAGTTCTTC. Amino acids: CASSVEGSRGNEQFF.

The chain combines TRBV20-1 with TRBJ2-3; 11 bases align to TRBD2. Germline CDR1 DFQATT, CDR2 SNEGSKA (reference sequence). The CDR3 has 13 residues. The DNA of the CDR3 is TGCAGCGGACTAGCGGGCACCACAGATACGCAGTATTTT. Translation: CSGLAGTTDTQYF.

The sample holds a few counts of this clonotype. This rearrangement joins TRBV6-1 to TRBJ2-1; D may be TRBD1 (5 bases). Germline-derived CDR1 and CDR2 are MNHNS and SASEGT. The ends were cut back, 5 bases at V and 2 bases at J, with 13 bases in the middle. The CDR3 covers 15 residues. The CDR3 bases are TGTGCCAGCAGTCTAAGACCAGGGACCTACAATGAGCAGTTCTTC. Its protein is CASSLRPGTYNEQFF.

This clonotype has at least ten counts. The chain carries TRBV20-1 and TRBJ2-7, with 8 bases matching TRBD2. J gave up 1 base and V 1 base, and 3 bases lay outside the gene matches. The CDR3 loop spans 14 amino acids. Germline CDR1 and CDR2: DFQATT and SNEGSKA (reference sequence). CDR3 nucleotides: TGCAGTGCTAGAGTGCCTAGCGGGTCCTACGAGCAGTACTTC. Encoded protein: CSARVPSGSYEQYF.

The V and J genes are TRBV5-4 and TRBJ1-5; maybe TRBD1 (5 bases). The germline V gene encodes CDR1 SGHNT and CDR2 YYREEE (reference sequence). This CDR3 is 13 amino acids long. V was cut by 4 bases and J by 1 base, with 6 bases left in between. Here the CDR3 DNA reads TGTGCCAGCAGCCGGGACAGCAATCAGCCCCAGCATTTT. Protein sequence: CASSRDSNQPQHF.

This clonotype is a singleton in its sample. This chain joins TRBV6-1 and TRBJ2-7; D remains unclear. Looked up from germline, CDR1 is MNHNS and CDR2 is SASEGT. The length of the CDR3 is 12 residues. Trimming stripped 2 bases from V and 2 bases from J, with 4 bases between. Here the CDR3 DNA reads TGTGCCAGCAGTGAAAGCCCCTACGAGCAGTACTTC. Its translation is CASSESPYEQYF.

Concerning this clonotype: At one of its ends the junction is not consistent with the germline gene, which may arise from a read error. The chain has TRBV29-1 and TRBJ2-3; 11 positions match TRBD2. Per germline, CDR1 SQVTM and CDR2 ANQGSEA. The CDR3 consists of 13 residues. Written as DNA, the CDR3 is TGCAGCGTTGCGGAAATAGCGGGAGGGAGGAAGTTCTTC. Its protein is CSVAEIAGGRKFF.

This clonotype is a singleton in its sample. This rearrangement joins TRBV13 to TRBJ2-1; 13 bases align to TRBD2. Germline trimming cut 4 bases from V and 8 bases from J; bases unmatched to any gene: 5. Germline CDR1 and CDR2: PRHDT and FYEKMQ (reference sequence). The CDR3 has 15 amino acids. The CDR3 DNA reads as TGTGCCAGCAGCTCCCGGACTAGCGGGAGCCATGAGCAGTTCTTC. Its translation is CASSSRTSGSHEQFF.

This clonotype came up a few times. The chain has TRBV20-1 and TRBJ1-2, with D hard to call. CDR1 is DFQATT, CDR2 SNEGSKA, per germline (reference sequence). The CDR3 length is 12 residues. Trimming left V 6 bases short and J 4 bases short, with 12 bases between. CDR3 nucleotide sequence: TGCAGTGCGCCGGAACCAATCTATGGCTACACCTTC. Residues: CSAPEPIYGYTF.

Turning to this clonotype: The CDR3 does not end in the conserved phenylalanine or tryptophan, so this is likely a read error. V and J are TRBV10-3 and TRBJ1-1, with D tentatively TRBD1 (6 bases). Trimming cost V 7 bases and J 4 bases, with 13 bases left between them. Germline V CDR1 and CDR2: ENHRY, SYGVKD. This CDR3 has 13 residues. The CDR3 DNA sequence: TGTGCCATCAATACACAGGGAGGCACTGAAGCTTTCTCT. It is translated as CAINTQGGTEAFS.

In DNA form, the CDR3 reads TGTGCCAGCAGTGGCAGCGCGCAGGGTAGGCAGCCCCAGCATTTT. This gives the protein CASSGSAQGRQPQHF. The chain has TRBV6-1 and TRBJ1-5; possible D gene TRBD1, 5 bases. Germline-derived CDR1 and CDR2 are MNHNS and SASEGT. The CDR3 spans 15 residues. Deletions cut 4 bases from V and 7 bases from J, with 17 bases between.

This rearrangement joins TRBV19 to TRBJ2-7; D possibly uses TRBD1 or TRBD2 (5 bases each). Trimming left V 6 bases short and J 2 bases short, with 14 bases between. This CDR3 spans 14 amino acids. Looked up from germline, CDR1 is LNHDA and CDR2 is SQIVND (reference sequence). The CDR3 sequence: CASSATAATYEQYF. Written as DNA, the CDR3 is TGTGCCAGTAGCGCGACAGCGGCGACCTACGAGCAGTACTTC.

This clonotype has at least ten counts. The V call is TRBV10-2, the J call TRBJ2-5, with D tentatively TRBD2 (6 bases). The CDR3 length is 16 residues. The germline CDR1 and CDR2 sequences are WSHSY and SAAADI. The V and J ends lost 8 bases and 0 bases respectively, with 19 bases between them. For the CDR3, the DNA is TGCGCCAGCGCCCCCTCAGGGACTTACCACCAAGAGACCCAGTACTTC. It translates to CASAPSGTYHQETQYF.

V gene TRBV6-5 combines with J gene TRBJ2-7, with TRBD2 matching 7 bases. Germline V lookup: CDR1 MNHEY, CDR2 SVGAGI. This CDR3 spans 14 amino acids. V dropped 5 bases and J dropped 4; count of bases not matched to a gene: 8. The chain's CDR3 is CASSIAGVEYEQYF. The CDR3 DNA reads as TGTGCCAGCAGTATCGCGGGGGTTGAGTACGAGCAGTACTTC.

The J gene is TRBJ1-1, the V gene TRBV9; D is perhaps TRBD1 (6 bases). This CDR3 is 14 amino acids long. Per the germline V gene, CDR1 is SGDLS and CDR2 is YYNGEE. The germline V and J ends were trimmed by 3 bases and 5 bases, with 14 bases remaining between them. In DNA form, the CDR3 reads TGTGCCAGCAGCGGTGGGGGGCGAGGGACTGAAGCTTTCTTT. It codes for CASSGGGRGTEAFF.

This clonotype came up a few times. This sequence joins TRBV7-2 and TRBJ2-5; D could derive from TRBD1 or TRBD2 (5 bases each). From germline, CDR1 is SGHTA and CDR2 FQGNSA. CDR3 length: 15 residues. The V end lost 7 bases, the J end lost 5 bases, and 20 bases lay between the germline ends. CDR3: CASNSGDRDGETQYF. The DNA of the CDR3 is TGTGCCAGCAATTCCGGGGACCGGGATGGTGAGACCCAGTACTTC.

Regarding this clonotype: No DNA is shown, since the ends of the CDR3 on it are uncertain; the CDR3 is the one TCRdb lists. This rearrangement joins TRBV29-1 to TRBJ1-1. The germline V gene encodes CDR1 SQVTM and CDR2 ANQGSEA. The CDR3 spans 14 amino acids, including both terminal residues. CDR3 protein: CSVGRGTLNTEALF.

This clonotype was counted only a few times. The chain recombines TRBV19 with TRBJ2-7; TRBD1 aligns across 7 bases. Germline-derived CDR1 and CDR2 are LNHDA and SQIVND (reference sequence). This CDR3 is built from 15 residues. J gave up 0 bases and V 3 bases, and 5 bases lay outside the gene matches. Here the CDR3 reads CASSIGTALSYEQYF. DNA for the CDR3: TGTGCCAGTAGTATCGGGACAGCGCTCTCCTACGAGCAGTACTTC.

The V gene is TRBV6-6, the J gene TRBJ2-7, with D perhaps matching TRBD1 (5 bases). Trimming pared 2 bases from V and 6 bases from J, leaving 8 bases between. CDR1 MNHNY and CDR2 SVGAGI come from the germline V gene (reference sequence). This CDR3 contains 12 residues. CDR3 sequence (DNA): TGTGCCAGCAGTTACGACAGTTCCGAGCAGTACTTC. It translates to CASSYDSSEQYF.

CDR3 nucleotide sequence: TGTGCCAGCAGCTTAGCCCAAGAGACCCAGTACTTC. Protein product: CASSLAQETQYF. The rearrangement links TRBV7-9 to TRBJ2-5; D unclear. V dropped 0 bases and J dropped 1 base, with 0 bases sitting between them. This CDR3 spans 12 amino acids. Germline values: CDR1 SEHNR, CDR2 FQNEAQ (reference sequence).

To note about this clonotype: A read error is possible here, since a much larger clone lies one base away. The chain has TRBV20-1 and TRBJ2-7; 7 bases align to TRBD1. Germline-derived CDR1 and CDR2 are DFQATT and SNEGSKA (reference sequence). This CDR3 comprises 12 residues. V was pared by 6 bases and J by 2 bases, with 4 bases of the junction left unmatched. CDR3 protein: CSAGTVTYEQYF. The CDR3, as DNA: TGCAGTGCCGGGACAGTGACCTACGAGCAGTACTTC.

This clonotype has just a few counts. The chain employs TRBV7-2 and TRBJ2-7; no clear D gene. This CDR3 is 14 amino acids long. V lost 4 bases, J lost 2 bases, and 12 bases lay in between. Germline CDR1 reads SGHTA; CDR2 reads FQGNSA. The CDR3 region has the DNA TGTGCCAGCAGCTCACATATGGGCCCCTACGAGCAGTACTTC. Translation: CASSSHMGPYEQYF.